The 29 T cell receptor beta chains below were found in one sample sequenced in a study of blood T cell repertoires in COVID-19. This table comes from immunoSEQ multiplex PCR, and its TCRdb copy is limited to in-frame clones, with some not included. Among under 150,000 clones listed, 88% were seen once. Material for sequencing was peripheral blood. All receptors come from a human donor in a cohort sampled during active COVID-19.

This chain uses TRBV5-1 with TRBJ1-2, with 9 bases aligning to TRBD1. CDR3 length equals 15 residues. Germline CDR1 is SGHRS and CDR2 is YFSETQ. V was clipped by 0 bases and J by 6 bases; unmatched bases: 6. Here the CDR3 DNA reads TGCGCCAGCAGCTTGGAGGGTACAGGGGGCGATGGCTACACCTTC. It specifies CASSLEGTGGDGYTF.

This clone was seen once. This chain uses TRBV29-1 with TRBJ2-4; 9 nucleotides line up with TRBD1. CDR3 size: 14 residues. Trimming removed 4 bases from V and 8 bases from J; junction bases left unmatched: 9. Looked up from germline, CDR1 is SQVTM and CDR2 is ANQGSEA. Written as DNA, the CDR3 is TGCAGCGTTGGCCGCCCGGGACAGGGAGACATTCAGTACTTC. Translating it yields CSVGRPGQGDIQYF.

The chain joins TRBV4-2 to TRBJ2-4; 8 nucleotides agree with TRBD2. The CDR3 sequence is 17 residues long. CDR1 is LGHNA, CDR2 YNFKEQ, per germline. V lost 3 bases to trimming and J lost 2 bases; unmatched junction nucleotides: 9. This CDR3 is CASSHTLAGPTKNIQYF. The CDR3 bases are TGTGCCAGCAGCCACACATTAGCGGGACCTACCAAAAACATTCAGTACTTC.

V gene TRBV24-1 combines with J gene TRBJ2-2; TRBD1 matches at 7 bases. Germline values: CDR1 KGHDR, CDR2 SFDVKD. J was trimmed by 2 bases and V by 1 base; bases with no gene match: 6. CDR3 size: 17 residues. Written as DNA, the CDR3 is TGTGCCACCAGTGATTTTTTGACAGGGATCAACACCGGGGAGCTGTTTTTT. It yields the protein CATSDFLTGINTGELFF.

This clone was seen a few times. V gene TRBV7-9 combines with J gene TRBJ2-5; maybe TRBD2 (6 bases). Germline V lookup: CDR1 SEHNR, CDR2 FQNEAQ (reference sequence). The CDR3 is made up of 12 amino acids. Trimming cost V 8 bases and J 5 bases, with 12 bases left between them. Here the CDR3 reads CASSMEGETQYF. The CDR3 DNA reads TGTGCCAGCTCGATGGAGGGGGAGACCCAGTACTTC. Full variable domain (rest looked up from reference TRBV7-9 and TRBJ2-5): DTGVSQNPRHKITKRGQNVTFRCDPISEHNRLYWYRQTLGQGPEFLTYFQNEAQLEKSRLLSDRFSAERPKGSFSTLEIQRTEQGDSAMYLCASSMEGETQYFGPGTRLLVL.

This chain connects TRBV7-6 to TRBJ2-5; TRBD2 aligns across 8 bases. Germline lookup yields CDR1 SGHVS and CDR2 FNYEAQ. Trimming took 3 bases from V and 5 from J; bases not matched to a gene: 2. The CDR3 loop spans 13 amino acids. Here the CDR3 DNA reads TGTGCCAGCAGCTTTAGCGGGGAGGAGACCCAGTACTTC. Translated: CASSFSGEETQYF. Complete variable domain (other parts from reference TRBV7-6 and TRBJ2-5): GAGVSQSPRYKVTKRGQDVALRCDPISGHVSLYWYRQALGQGPEFLTYFNYEAQQDKSGLPNDRFSAERPEGSISTLTIQRTEQRDSAMYRCASSFSGEETQYFGPGTRLLVL.

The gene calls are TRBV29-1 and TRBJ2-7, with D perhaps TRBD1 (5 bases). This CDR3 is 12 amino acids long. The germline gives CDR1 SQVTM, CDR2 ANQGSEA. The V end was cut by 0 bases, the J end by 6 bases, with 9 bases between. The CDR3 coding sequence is TGCAGCGTTGAAGAGGCAGGGCCCGAGCAGTACTTC. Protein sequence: CSVEEAGPEQYF.

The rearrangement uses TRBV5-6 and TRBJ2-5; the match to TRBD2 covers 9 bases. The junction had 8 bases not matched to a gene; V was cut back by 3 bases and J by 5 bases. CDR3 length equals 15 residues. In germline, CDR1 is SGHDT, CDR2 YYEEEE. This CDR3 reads CASSYPRGGKETQYF. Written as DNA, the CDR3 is TGTGCCAGCAGCTACCCGCGGGGGGGCAAGGAGACCCAGTACTTC.

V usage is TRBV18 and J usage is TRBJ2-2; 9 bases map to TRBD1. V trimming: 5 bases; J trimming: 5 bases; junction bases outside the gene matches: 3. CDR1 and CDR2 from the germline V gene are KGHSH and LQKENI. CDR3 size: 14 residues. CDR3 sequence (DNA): TGTGCCAGCTCAACGACAGGGGGGACCGGGGAGCTGTTTTTT. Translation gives CASSTTGGTGELFF.

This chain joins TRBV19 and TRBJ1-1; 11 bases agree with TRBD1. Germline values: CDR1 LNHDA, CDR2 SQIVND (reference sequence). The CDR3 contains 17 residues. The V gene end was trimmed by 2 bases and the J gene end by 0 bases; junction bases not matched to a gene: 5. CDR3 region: CASSIMGTGGMNTEAFF. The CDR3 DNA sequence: TGTGCCAGTAGTATAATGGGGACAGGGGGGATGAACACTGAAGCTTTCTTT.

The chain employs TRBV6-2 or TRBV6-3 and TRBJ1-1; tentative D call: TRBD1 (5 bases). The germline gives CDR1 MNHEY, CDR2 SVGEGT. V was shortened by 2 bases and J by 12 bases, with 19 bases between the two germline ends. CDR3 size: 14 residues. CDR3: CASSYLAGSFRTFF. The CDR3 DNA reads TGTGCCAGCAGTTACCTGGCAGGGTCTTTCAGGACTTTCTTT.

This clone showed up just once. This CDR3 is CASSAIGVETQYF. DNA for the CDR3: TGTGCCAGCAGTGCCATAGGGGTGGAGACCCAGTACTTC. The chain combines TRBV25-1 with TRBJ2-5; TRBD1 might be the D (5 bases). The CDR3 length is 13 residues. V was cut by 4 bases and J by 5 bases, with 11 bases left in between. Germline CDR1 and CDR2: MGHDK and SYGVNS.

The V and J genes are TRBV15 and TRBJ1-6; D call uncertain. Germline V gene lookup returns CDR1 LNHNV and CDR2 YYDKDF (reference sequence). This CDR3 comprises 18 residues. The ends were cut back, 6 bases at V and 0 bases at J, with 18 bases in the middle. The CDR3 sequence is CATSPREVQSSYNSPLHF. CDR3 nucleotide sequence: TGTGCCACCAGTCCCAGAGAGGTGCAGAGCTCCTATAATTCACCCCTCCACTTT.

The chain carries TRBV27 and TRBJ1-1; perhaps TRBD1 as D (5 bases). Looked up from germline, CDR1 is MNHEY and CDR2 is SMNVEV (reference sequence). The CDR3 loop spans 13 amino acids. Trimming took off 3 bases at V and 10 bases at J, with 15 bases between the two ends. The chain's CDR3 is CASSLIGGDRAFF. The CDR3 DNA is TGTGCCAGCAGTTTGATCGGGGGGGATAGAGCTTTCTTT.

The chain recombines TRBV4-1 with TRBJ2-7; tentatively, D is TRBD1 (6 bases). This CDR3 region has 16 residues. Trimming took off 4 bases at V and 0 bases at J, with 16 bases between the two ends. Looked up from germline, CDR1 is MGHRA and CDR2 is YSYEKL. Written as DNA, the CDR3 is TGCGCCAGCAGCCCCCGACCCTACAGGGCCTCCTACGAGCAGTACTTC. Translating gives CASSPRPYRASYEQYF.

The CDR3 protein is CSVEGWSGAPGTQYF. CDR3 bases: TGCAGCGTTGAAGGGTGGAGCGGGGCGCCGGGGACCCAGTACTTC. V is TRBV29-1 and J is TRBJ2-5; 7 bases agree with TRBD2. CDR3 length: 15 amino acids. The V segment lost 1 base and the J segment 7 bases; nucleotides outside the gene matches: 12. The V gene's germline CDR1 is SQVTM and CDR2 ANQGSEA.

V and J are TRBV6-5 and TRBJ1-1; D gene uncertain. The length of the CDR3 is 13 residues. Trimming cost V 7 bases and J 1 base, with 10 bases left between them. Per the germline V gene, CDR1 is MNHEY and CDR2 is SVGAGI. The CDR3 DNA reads TGTGCCAGCAATTCCGCTAGGAACACTGAAGCTTTCTTT. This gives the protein CASNSARNTEAFF.

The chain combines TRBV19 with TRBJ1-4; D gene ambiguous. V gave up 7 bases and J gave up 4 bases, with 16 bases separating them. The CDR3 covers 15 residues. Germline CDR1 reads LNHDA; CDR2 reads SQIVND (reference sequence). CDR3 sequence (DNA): TGTGCCAGTAAAACCGTCGATGTCGGTAATGAAAAACTGTTTTTT. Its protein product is CASKTVDVGNEKLFF. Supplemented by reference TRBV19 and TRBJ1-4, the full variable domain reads DGGITQSPKYLFRKEGQNVTLSCEQNLNHDAMYWYRQDPGQGLRLIYYSQIVNDFQKGDIAEGYSVSREKKESFPLTVTSAQKNPTAFYLCASKTVDVGNEKLFFGSGTQLSVL.

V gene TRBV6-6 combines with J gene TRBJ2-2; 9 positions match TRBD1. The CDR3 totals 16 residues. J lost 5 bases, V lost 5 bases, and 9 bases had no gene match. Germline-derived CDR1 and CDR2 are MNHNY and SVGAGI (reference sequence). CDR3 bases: TGTGCCAGCAGTAGATCACCGGGACAGGGTACCGGGGAGCTGTTTTTT. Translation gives CASSRSPGQGTGELFF.

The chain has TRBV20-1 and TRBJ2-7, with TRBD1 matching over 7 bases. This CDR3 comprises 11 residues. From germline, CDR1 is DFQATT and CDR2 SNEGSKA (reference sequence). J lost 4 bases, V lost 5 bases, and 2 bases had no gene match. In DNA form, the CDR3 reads TGCAGTGCTCAGGACAGGTACGAGCAGTACTTC. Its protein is CSAQDRYEQYF.

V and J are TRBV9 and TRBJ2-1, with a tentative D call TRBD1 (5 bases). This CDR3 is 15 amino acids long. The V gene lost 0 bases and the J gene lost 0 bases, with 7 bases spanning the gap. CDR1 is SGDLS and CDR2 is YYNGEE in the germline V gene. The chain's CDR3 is CASSVVQGSYNEQFF. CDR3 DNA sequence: TGTGCCAGCAGCGTAGTTCAGGGCTCCTACAATGAGCAGTTCTTC.

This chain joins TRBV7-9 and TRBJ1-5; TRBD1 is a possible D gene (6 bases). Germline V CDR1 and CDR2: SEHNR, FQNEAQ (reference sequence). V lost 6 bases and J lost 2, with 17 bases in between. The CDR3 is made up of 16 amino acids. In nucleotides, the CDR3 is TGTGCCAGCAGTTCCGCGGGGGCAGGTGGCAATCAGCCCCAGCATTTT. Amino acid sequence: CASSSAGAGGNQPQHF.

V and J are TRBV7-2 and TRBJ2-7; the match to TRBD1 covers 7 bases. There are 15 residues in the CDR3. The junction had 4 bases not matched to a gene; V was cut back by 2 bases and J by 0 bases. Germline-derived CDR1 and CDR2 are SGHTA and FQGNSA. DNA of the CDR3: TGTGCCAGCAGCTTAAAGGGACAGAGCTCCTACGAGCAGTACTTC. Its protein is CASSLKGQSSYEQYF.

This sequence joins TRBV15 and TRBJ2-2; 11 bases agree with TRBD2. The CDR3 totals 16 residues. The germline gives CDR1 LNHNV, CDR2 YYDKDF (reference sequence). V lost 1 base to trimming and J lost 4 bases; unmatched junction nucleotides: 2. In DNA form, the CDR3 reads TGTGCCACCAGCAGAGCTACTAGCGGGGGCACCGGGGAGCTGTTTTTT. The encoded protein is CATSRATSGGTGELFF.

The CDR3 region is CASSYSRTSGGSYEQYF. The CDR3 nucleotides are TGTGCCAGCAGTTACTCCCGGACTAGCGGGGGTTCCTACGAGCAGTACTTC. V and J are TRBV6-2 or TRBV6-3 and TRBJ2-7; 13 bases are a match to TRBD2. Per germline, CDR1 MNHEY and CDR2 SVGEGT. Trimming at V came to 0 bases and at J to 1 base, leaving 3 bases not matched to a gene. This CDR3 is 17 amino acids long.

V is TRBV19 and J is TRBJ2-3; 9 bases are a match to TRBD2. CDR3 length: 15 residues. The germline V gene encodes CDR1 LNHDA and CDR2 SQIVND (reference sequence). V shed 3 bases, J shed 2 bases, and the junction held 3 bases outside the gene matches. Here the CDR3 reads CASSILAGTTDTQYF. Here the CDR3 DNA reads TGTGCCAGTAGTATCCTAGCGGGGACCACAGATACGCAGTATTTT.

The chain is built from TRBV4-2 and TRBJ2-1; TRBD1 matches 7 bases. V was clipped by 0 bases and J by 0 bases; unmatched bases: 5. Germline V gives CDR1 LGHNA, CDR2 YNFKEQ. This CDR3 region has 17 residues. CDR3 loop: CASSQDWTGISYNEQFF. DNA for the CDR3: TGTGCCAGCAGCCAAGATTGGACAGGCATCTCCTACAATGAGCAGTTCTTC.

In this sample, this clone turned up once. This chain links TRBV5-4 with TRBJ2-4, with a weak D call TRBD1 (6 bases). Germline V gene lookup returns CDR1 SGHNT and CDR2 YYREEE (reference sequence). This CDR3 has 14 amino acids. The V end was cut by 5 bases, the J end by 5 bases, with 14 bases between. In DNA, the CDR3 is TGTGCCAGCAGTTACTTACAGGGTGAAAACATTCAGTACTTC. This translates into CASSYLQGENIQYF.

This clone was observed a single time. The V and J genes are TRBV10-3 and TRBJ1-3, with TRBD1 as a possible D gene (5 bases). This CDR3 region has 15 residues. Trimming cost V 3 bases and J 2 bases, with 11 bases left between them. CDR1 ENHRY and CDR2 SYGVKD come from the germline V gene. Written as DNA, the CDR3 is TGTGCCATCAGTGACCAGGGAAGGGCTGGAAACACCATATATTTT. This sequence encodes CAISDQGRAGNTIYF.